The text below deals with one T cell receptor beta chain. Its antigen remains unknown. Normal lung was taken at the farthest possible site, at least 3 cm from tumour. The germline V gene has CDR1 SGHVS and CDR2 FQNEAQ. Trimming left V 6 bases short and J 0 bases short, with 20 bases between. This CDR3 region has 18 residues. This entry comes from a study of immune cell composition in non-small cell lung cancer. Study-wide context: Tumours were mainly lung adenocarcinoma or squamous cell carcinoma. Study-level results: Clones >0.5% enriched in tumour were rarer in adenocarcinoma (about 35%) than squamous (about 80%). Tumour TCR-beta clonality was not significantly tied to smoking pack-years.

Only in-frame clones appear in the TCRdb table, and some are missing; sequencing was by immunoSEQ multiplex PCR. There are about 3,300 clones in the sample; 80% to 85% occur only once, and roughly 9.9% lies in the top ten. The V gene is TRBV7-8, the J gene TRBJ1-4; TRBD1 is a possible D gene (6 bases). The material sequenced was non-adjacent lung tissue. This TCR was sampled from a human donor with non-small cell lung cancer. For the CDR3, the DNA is TGTGCCAGCAGACTCATCGGGGGGCGCGTGTCAACTAATGAAAAACTGTTTTTT. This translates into CASRLIGGRVSTNEKLFF.